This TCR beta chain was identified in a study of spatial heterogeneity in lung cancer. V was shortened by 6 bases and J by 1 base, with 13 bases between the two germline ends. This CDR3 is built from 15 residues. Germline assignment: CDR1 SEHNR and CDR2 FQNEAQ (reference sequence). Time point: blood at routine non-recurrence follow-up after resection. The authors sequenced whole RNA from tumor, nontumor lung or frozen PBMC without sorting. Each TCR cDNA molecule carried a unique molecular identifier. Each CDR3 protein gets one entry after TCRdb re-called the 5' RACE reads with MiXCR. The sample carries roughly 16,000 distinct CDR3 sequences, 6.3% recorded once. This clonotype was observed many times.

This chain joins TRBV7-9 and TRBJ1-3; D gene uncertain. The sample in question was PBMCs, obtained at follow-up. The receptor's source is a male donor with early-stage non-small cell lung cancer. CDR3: CASSLLRRSGNTIYF. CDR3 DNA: TGTGCCAGCAGTCTGCTTCGGAGGTCTGGAAACACCATATATTTT.